These 22 T cell receptor delta chains originate from one sample sequenced in a study of gamma-delta T cells after stem cell transplantation. TCRdb re-called clones from the RT-PCR reads via CATT. In the table there are around 2,700 delta-chain clones, about 4.5% of which are singletons. Sequencing was carried out using gamma-delta T cells. These TCRs come from a human donor. It is not recorded whose cells these are; they may come from a transplant donor.

By sample share, this clone is medium-sized. The V and J genes are TRDV2 and TRDJ1, with TRDD3 matching over 8 bases. Germline V gene sequence: CDR1 GEAIGNYY, CDR2 EKD. This CDR3 has 14 amino acids. After removal of 2 bases from V and 4 bases from J, the junction contained 5 bases not matched to a gene. CDR3 loop: CACDILGGYDKLIF. In DNA, the CDR3 is TGTGCCTGTGACATACTGGGGGGCTACGATAAACTCATCTTT.

By share, this clone ranks as large (0.1 to 1%). The CDR3 loop is CACDPAGGSHSSWDTRQMFF. CDR3 bases: TGTGCCTGTGACCCTGCTGGGGGTTCTCATAGCTCCTGGGACACCCGACAGATGTTTTTC. The chain uses TRDV2 and TRDJ3, with TRDD3 matching over 7 bases. The CDR3 covers 20 residues. V lost 3 bases and J lost 0; bases outside the gene matches: 13. The germline V gene has CDR1 GEAIGNYY and CDR2 EKD.

By sample share, this clone is medium-sized. The gene calls are TRDV1 and TRDJ1, with TRDD3 identical over 9 bases. This CDR3 is built from 24 residues. J lost 0 bases, V lost 3 bases, and 29 bases had no gene match. Germline V lookup: CDR1 TSWWSYY, CDR2 QGS. The CDR3, as DNA: TGTGCTCTTGGGGACTTTCCTTTCTGGGGGATTTACATCGATTGGGAGTCGTACACCGATAAACTCATCTTT. This codes for CALGDFPFWGIYIDWESYTDKLIF.

There are a few counts of this clone. This rearrangement joins TRDV2 to TRDJ1; D ambiguous. The CDR3 length is 14 residues. CDR1 GEAIGNYY and CDR2 EKD come from the germline V gene. Trimming cost V 3 bases and J 4 bases, with 14 bases left between them. The CDR3 spells CACDPLQYSDKLIF. DNA of the CDR3: TGTGCCTGTGACCCACTCCAGTACAGCGATAAACTCATCTTT.

About this clone: This likely stems from a read error, as it lies one base from a far larger clone. V gene TRDV2 combines with J gene TRDJ1; 11 bases align to TRDD3. From germline, CDR1 is GEAIGNYY and CDR2 EKD. The J segment lost 4 bases and the V segment lost 0 bases, leaving 9 bases of the junction unmatched. This CDR3 is built from 17 residues. The DNA of the CDR3 is TGTGCCTGTGACACCTTGAGTGCTGGGGGATACAACGATAAACTCATCTTT. Translated: CACDTLSAGGYNDKLIF.

The gene calls are TRDV2 and TRDJ1, with TRDD3 matching over 13 bases. Trimming cost V 1 base and J 1 base; bases outside gene matches: 23. This CDR3 region has 23 residues. Germline CDR1 and CDR2: GEAIGNYY and EKD. The CDR3 sequence is CACDTISGLLGDTRGERTDKLIF. DNA for the CDR3: TGTGCCTGTGACACGATCTCTGGTTTACTGGGGGATACGCGAGGGGAGCGCACCGATAAACTCATCTTT.

Relative to its sample, this clone is medium-sized. V and J are TRDV2 and TRDJ1; D not certain. Trimming stripped 0 bases from V and 3 bases from J, with 19 bases between. The CDR3 has 17 amino acids. The germline V gene has CDR1 GEAIGNYY and CDR2 EKD. The CDR3 reads CACDTVAFGPLSDKLIF. CDR3 nucleotide sequence: TGTGCCTGTGACACCGTTGCTTTCGGTCCACTATCCGATAAACTCATCTTT.

Turning to this clone: The mismatch at residue 11 between this DNA's translation and the TCRdb protein of a much larger clone likely reflects a read error; the protein shown is translated from the DNA. The chain has TRDV2 and TRDJ1, with TRDD3 identical over 9 bases. Per germline, CDR1 GEAIGNYY and CDR2 EKD. The CDR3 runs to 18 residues. J gave up 2 bases and V 0 bases, and 12 bases lay outside the gene matches. CDR3 DNA: TGTGCCTGTGACACCGTAGGGCTGGGGGATGCTTCGACCGATAAACTCATCTTT. Translated, it gives CACDTVGLGDASTDKLIF.

This clone was counted between two and nine times. This DNA's translation differs at residue 9 from TCRdb's protein, which comes from a much larger clone; a read error is likely, and the protein shown is translated from the DNA. The chain uses TRDV2 and TRDJ1, with 8 bases identical to TRDD3. The CDR3 extends over 18 amino acids. Trimming removed 3 bases from V and 2 bases from J; junction bases left unmatched: 16. CDR1 is GEAIGNYY and CDR2 is EKD in the germline V gene. The CDR3 region is CACDPVSDGDTRTDKLIF. CDR3 DNA: TGTGCCTGTGACCCGGTTTCAGACGGGGATACTCGGACCGATAAACTCATCTTT.

This clone was seen more than once but under ten times. The chain links TRDV2 to TRDJ1, with D tentatively TRDD3 (6 bases). The germline V gene encodes CDR1 GEAIGNYY and CDR2 EKD. Trimming took off 3 bases at V and 0 bases at J, with 13 bases between the two ends. This CDR3 has 15 residues. The DNA of the CDR3 is TGTGCCTGTGACGGTCTGGGGAAAAACACCGATAAACTCATCTTT. As protein: CACDGLGKNTDKLIF.

This clone was found a few times. Since a much larger clone is just one base distant, this may be a read error. The J gene is TRDJ1, the V gene TRDV2, with TRDD3 identical over 7 bases. V lost 3 bases and J lost 5; bases outside the gene matches: 11. The CDR3 has 15 amino acids. Per germline, CDR1 GEAIGNYY and CDR2 EKD. In DNA, the CDR3 is TGTGCCTGTGACGTACTGGGGAGTTCAGTAGATAAACTCATCTTT. Protein product: CACDVLGSSVDKLIF.

There are a few counts of this clone. A much larger clone is a single base away; this may be a read error. Within the sample, other DNA sequences also encode this same CDR3. This sequence joins TRDV2 and TRDJ1, with D maybe TRDD3 (6 bases). The CDR3 is 14 residues long. Germline assignment: CDR1 GEAIGNYY and CDR2 EKD. Trimming took 0 bases from V and 1 from J, leaving 8 bases between them. The chain's CDR3 is CACDTVGGTDKLIF. CDR3 DNA: TGTGCCTGTGACACCGTGGGGGGCACCGATAAACTCATCTTT.

This clone is categorized as medium-sized. The sample contains more than one DNA sequence encoding this CDR3. The J gene is TRDJ1, the V gene TRDV2, with 13 nucleotides matching TRDD3. V was clipped by 4 bases and J by 1 base; unmatched bases: 5. Germline V gives CDR1 GEAIGNYY, CDR2 EKD. This CDR3 region has 16 residues. The CDR3 DNA reads as TGTGCCTGTGATTTACTGGGGGATACGCGCACCGATAAACTCATCTTT. Protein product: CACDLLGDTRTDKLIF.

This clone was seen a few times. A far larger clone is one base from this, pointing to a likely read error. This chain connects TRDV2 to TRDJ1; TRDD3 aligns across 12 bases. In germline, CDR1 is GEAIGNYY, CDR2 EKD. The CDR3 is made up of 19 amino acids. Trimming cost V 1 base and J 0 bases; bases outside gene matches: 11. This chain's CDR3 is CACDTVLGDTKGDTDKLIF. The CDR3 nucleotides are TGTGCCTGTGACACTGTTCTGGGGGATACGAAGGGCGACACCGATAAACTCATCTTT.

V and J are TRDV2 and TRDJ3; TRDD3 matches 7 bases. Germline trimming cut 3 bases from V and 1 base from J; bases unmatched to any gene: 11. Per germline, CDR1 GEAIGNYY and CDR2 EKD. This CDR3 comprises 19 residues. As DNA, the CDR3 is TGTGCCTGTGACCGGGTGTTGGGGGAAACGTCCTGGGACACCCGACAGATGTTTTTC. This codes for CACDRVLGETSWDTRQMFF.

This clone is labeled medium-sized. The rearrangement links TRDV2 to TRDJ1; 13 nucleotides align to TRDD3. CDR1 GEAIGNYY and CDR2 EKD come from the germline V gene. The CDR3 consists of 18 residues. The trim removed 2 bases at V and 0 bases at J, leaving 8 bases unmatched. The CDR3 protein is CACDSLLGDTPDTDKLIF. In DNA, the CDR3 is TGTGCCTGTGACAGTTTACTGGGGGATACGCCAGACACCGATAAACTCATCTTT.

This clone is judged large. The same CDR3 arises from other DNA sequences in this sample as well. The chain links TRDV2 to TRDJ1; possibly TRDD3 for D (6 bases). Germline assignment: CDR1 GEAIGNYY and CDR2 EKD. The CDR3 covers 15 residues. V lost 4 bases and J 5 bases, leaving 19 bases between the germline ends. CDR3 sequence: CACEHLSGDSDKLIF. The CDR3 nucleotides read TGTGCCTGTGAACATCTATCCGGGGATTCAGATAAACTCATCTTT.

This clone is labeled medium-sized (0.01 to 0.1%). V usage is TRDV2 and J usage is TRDJ1, with TRDD3 as a possible D gene (6 bases). V shed 0 bases and J shed 5 bases, with 24 bases lying between them. The CDR3 runs to 18 residues. The germline V gene encodes CDR1 GEAIGNYY and CDR2 EKD. CDR3 sequence reads: CACDTVLGGVSTYDKLIF. The CDR3 nucleotides are TGTGCCTGTGACACCGTTTTGGGGGGGGTATCGACTTATGATAAACTCATCTTT.

This clone was counted a few times. This is likely an artifact of a read error, given a far larger clone one base away. This CDR3 is also generated by other DNA sequences in the sample. V is TRDV2 and J is TRDJ1; no firm D call. Trimming removed 0 bases from V and 5 bases from J, with 12 bases in between. This CDR3 has 14 amino acids. CDR1 and CDR2 from the germline V gene are GEAIGNYY and EKD. CDR3 in amino acids: CACDTVVLTDKLIF. The DNA for the CDR3 is TGTGCCTGTGACACCGTGGTACTTACTGATAAACTCATCTTT.

With regard to this clone: TCRdb shows a much larger clone's protein in place of this DNA's translation, and the two differ at residue 10, likely through a read error; the protein shown is translated from the DNA. The V call is TRDV2, the J call TRDJ1, with 9 positions matching TRDD3. Germline lookup yields CDR1 GEAIGNYY and CDR2 EKD. With 3 bases clipped from V and 0 bases from J, the junction kept 13 bases outside the gene matches. This CDR3 comprises 18 residues. CDR3 loop: CACDPLLGEVQYTDKLIF. In DNA, the CDR3 is TGTGCCTGTGACCCCTTACTGGGGGAGGTACAGTACACCGATAAACTCATCTTT.

This clone appeared a few times. TCRdb has a much larger clone's protein, which differs at residue 16 from the translation of this DNA, likely because of a read error; what is shown is the protein translated from the DNA. The chain is built from TRDV2 and TRDJ1; 9 nucleotides align to TRDD3. In germline, CDR1 is GEAIGNYY, CDR2 EKD. CDR3 length: 18 amino acids. The CDR3 DNA reads TGTGCCTGTGACGAGGCTGGGGGATTCAGGGGCGTTTCCGATAAACCCATCTTT. This gives the protein CACDEAGGFRGVSDKPIF.

The chain joins TRDV2 to TRDJ1, with 8 bases that match TRDD3. Per germline, CDR1 GEAIGNYY and CDR2 EKD. This CDR3 spans 17 amino acids. Trimming at V came to 1 base and at J to 0 bases, leaving 9 bases not matched to a gene. Written as DNA, the CDR3 is TGTGCCTGTGACACACTAGCTGGGGGAGATTACACCGATAAACTCATCTTT. Translating it yields CACDTLAGGDYTDKLIF.